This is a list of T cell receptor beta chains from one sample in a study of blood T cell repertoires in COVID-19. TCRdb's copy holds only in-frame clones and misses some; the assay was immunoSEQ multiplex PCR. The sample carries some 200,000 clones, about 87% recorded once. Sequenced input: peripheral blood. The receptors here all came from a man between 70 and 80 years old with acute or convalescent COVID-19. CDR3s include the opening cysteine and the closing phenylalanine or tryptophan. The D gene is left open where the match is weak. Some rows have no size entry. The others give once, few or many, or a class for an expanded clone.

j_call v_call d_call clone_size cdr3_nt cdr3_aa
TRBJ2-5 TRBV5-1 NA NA TGCGCCAGCAGCGCGGGACGGGGTAAACAAGAGACCCAGTACTTC CASSAGRGKQETQYF
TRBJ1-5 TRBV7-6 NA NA TGTGCCAGCAGCTTAAATCTTGGAGGCAATCAGCCCCAGCATTTT CASSLNLGGNQPQHF
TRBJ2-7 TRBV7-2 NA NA TGTGCCAGCAGCTTAGATCCAGGGCTAAGCTACGAGCAGTACTTC CASSLDPGLSYEQYF
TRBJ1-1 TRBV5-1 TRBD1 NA TGCGCCAGCAGTGCGGGGGACAGGGACACTGAAGCTTTCTTT CASSAGDRDTEAFF
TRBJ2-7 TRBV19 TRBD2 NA TGTGCCAGTAGTACCTCTAGCGGGAGAGGCTACGAGCAGTACTTC CASSTSSGRGYEQYF
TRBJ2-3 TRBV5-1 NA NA TGCGCCAGCAGCTTGGTAGCGGCTAGCACAGATACGCAGTATTTT CASSLVAASTDTQYF
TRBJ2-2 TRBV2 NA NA TGTGCCAGCGGCTTCGGAGGTGGGGAGCTGTTTTTT CASGFGGGELFF
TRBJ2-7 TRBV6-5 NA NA TGTGCCAGCAACAACGGGGACACAAACTCCTACGAGCAGTACTTC CASNNGDTNSYEQYF
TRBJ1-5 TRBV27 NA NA TGTGCCAGCCGGGCAGGGAACTATCAGCCCCAGCATTTT CASRAGNYQPQHF
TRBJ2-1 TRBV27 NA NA TGTGCCAGCAGTTTAGGGGCGATTACCTACAATGAGCAGTTCTTC CASSLGAITYNEQFF
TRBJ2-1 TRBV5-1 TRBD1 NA TGCGCCAGCAGCACAGGACAGGATCTCTCCTACAATGAGCAGTTCTTC CASSTGQDLSYNEQFF
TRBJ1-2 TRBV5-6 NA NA TGTGCCAGCAGCTCTCTCTATGGCTACACCTTC CASSSLYGYTF
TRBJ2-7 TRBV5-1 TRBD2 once TGCGCCAGCAGCATTGGGACTAGCGGCGACGAGCAGTACTTC CASSIGTSGDEQYF
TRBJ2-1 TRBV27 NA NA TGTGCCAGCACGGAGACAGGATTCTACAATGAGCAGTTCTTC CASTETGFYNEQFF
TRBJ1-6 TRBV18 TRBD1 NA TGTGCCAGCTCACCCTCGGGACAGGGGGTAGGGTCACCCCTCCACTTT CASSPSGQGVGSPLHF
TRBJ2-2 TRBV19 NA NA TGTGCCAGTAGTCCGTTGAACACCGGGGAGCTGTTTTTT CASSPLNTGELFF
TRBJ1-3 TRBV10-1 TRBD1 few TGCGCCAGCATCCGACCGGGACAGGGCTCTGGAAACACCATATATTTT CASIRPGQGSGNTIYF
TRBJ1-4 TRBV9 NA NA TGTGCCAGCAGCCCATGGGGGGAGCAGGGTTATGAAAAACTGTTTTTT CASSPWGEQGYEKLFF
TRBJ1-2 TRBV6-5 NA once TGTGCCAGCGAGAAGGGCGGGGGCTACACCTTC CASEKGGGYTF
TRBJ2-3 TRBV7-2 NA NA TGTGCCAGCAGCTTCGGGGGATTCGGAAGCACAGATACGCAGTATTTT CASSFGGFGSTDTQYF